This T cell receptor beta chain was profiled in a study of CD8+ T cells in alopecia areata. CDR1 is SGHDT, CDR2 YYEEEE, per germline. Trimming removed 3 bases from V and 10 bases from J, with 11 bases in between. The CDR3 is 12 residues long. This clone was seen only a few times. Investigators isolated RNA and reverse transcribed it into cDNA to act as the sequencing template. The method was immunoSEQ multiplex PCR; TCRdb's version includes in-frame clones alone and lacks a portion of them. The data show under 300,000 clones, under 70% seen once. The material sequenced was CD4+ T cells sorted from blood, taken at week 0. This receptor was taken from a human donor with alopecia areata. V gene TRBV5-6 combines with J gene TRBJ1-5; no clear D. CDR3 loop: CASSYLLGPQHF. In DNA, the CDR3 is TGTGCCAGCAGCTACCTATTGGGACCCCAGCATTTT.